This TCR beta chain was sequenced for a study of blood T cell repertoires in COVID-19. Overall study: Material from acute and convalescent COVID-19 was sourced from the United States, Italy and Spain. Sources were T cells, B-cell-depleted T cells, or PBMCs; the material itself was cDNA or gDNA.

This clone was counted only a few times. Germline values: CDR1 KGHSH, CDR2 LQKENI. Between the trimmed V and J ends, which lost 0 bases and 3 bases, there was a span of 23 bases. The length of the CDR3 is 20 residues. As originally analysed: Reference gene primers were amplified, and this amplification served to estimate nucleated cell counts. The table came from immunoSEQ multiplex PCR; TCRdb's copy has only in-frame clones and leaves some out. The V and J calls and clone size are taken from that table; D and trimming were inferred from the DNA. The table lists about 60,000 clones, approximately 90% of them singletons, with less than 9.5% in the top ten.

The clonotype comes from a human donor in a cohort sampled during active COVID-19. The specimen sequenced was peripheral blood. The chain couples TRBV18 to TRBJ2-2, with a weak D call TRBD2 (7 bases). CDR3 sequence reads: CASSPPAGARTRGDTGELFF. The CDR3 region has the DNA TGTGCCAGCTCACCACCGGCAGGGGCACGGACACGGGGGGACACCGGGGAGCTGTTTTTT.